The 17 T cell receptor beta chains below were found in one sample sequenced in a study of T-cell memory formation after mild COVID-19. TCRdb recomputed calls from the 5' RACE reads with MiXCR, one row per CDR3 protein. The sample lists 65,000 to 90,000 distinct CDR3 sequences; about 14% were seen once. Sequenced sample: PBMCs or a T cell subset sorted from them (not recorded which). The receptors were sampled from an adult woman who had mild COVID-19 (a few samples of this study predate the infection). Cell type and time point are not known.

The V gene is TRBV20-1, the J gene TRBJ2-2; 7 nucleotides align to TRBD1. Germline CDR1 reads DFQATT; CDR2 reads SNEGSKA (reference sequence). The CDR3 runs to 15 residues. V dropped 5 bases and J dropped 2; count of bases not matched to a gene: 8. The CDR3 spells CSARPGQINTGELFF. CDR3 in DNA: TGCAGTGCTCGACCGGGACAGATTAACACCGGGGAGCTGTTTTTT.

This clonotype occurred a few times. The chain combines TRBV29-1 with TRBJ2-3, with D perhaps matching TRBD1 (5 bases). The germline CDR1 and CDR2 sequences are SQVTM and ANQGSEA. CDR3 length: 14 residues. Between the trimmed V and J ends, which lost 1 base and 1 base, there was a span of 9 bases. The CDR3 protein is CSVEAGYRTDTQYF. The CDR3 DNA follows: TGCAGCGTTGAAGCAGGGTATCGCACAGATACGCAGTATTTT.

The chain employs TRBV6-5 and TRBJ2-2, with 8 positions matching TRBD1. V gave up 0 bases and J gave up 5 bases; unmatched junction bases: 11. The germline V gene has CDR1 MNHEY and CDR2 SVGAGI. The CDR3 spans 18 residues. As DNA, the CDR3 is TGTGCCAGCAGTTACTCGACAGATGACAGGGGTCTGACCGGGGAGCTGTTTTTT. It translates to CASSYSTDDRGLTGELFF.

CDR3 coding DNA: TGCAGCGTTGAAGAGTGGGGGGCGATTTCCTATGGCTACACCTTC. It is translated as CSVEEWGAISYGYTF. The chain joins TRBV29-1 to TRBJ1-2, with D tentatively TRBD1 (6 bases). CDR1 is SQVTM and CDR2 is ANQGSEA in the germline V gene. CDR3 length equals 15 residues. Trimming pared 0 bases from V and 4 bases from J, leaving 15 bases between.

Many counts were recorded for this clonotype. V is TRBV7-9 and J is TRBJ2-3; 10 bases match TRBD2. The germline V gene encodes CDR1 SEHNR and CDR2 FQNEAQ (reference sequence). Losses at the gene ends were 1 base for V and 2 bases for J; bases not matched to a gene: 3. The CDR3 has 16 amino acids. CDR3: CASSLELAGNTDTQYF. CDR3 bases: TGTGCCAGCAGCTTAGAACTAGCGGGGAACACAGATACGCAGTATTTT. Full variable domain (remainder filled in from reference TRBV7-9 and TRBJ2-3): DTGVSQNPRHKITKRGQNVTFRCDPISEHNRLYWYRQTLGQGPEFLTYFQNEAQLEKSRLLSDRFSAERPKGSFSTLEIQRTEQGDSAMYLCASSLELAGNTDTQYFGPGTRLTVL.

This clonotype was observed a few times. V usage is TRBV9 and J usage is TRBJ2-3; D is uncertain. V dropped 3 bases and J dropped 1 base, with 12 bases sitting between them. Germline-derived CDR1 and CDR2 are SGDLS and YYNGEE. The CDR3 totals 15 residues. The CDR3 protein is CASSAWTGGTDTQYF. For the CDR3, the DNA is TGTGCCAGCAGCGCGTGGACCGGCGGCACAGATACGCAGTATTTT. The variable domain in full, with the rest retrieved from reference TRBV9 and TRBJ2-3, is DSGVTQTPKHLITATGQRVTLRCSPRSGDLSVYWYQQSLDQGLQFLIQYYNGEERAKGNILERFSAQQFPDLHSELNLSSLELGDSALYFCASSAWTGGTDTQYFGPGTRLTVL.

The chain joins TRBV5-5 to TRBJ2-1, with 9 bases matching TRBD1. CDR3 length: 15 amino acids. Trimming took 3 bases from V and 0 from J; bases not matched to a gene: 1. Germline CDR1 and CDR2: SGHKS and YYEKEE (reference sequence). The CDR3 DNA follows: TGTGCCAGCAGCTGGGACAGGGACTCCTACAATGAGCAGTTCTTC. Protein sequence: CASSWDRDSYNEQFF.

This clonotype was found a few times. V and J are TRBV7-6 and TRBJ2-1; tentatively, D is TRBD1 or TRBD2 (5 bases each). Germline V gene data show CDR1 as SGHVS and CDR2 as FNYEAQ. CDR3 size: 15 residues. Deletions cut 1 base from V and 8 bases from J, with 15 bases between. The CDR3 reads CASSLVSGTHDEQFF. The CDR3 DNA follows: TGTGCCAGCAGCTTAGTTTCCGGGACCCACGATGAGCAGTTCTTC.

This clonotype turned up a few times. The chain is built from TRBV11-2 and TRBJ2-2; 8 bases match TRBD2. The CDR3 is 17 residues long. V shed 5 bases, J shed 5 bases, and the junction held 13 bases outside the gene matches. Germline assignment: CDR1 SGHAT and CDR2 FQNNGV. The CDR3 nucleotides are TGTGCCAGCAGCGCAAAGTTAGCGGGGTGGACGACCGGGGAGCTGTTTTTT. It yields the protein CASSAKLAGWTTGELFF.

This clonotype was detected a few times. The rearrangement links TRBV5-1 to TRBJ2-7; tentative D call: TRBD1 (6 bases). CDR1 is SGHRS and CDR2 is YFSETQ in the germline V gene. Deletions cut 0 bases from V and 3 bases from J, with 10 bases between. This CDR3 is 14 amino acids long. CDR3 in amino acids: CASSLEGTFYEQYF. The CDR3 bases are TGCGCCAGCAGCTTGGAGGGGACATTCTACGAGCAGTACTTC.

The chain couples TRBV7-9 to TRBJ2-3; no reliable D call. V was cut by 4 bases and J by 4 bases, with 12 bases left in between. Germline CDR1 is SEHNR and CDR2 is FQNEAQ (reference sequence). The CDR3 runs to 14 residues. The CDR3 loop reads CASSYIGPADTQYF. As DNA, the CDR3 is TGTGCCAGCAGCTATATAGGGCCGGCAGATACGCAGTATTTT.

This clonotype was observed a single time. The rearrangement uses TRBV3-1 and TRBJ1-1, with D tentatively TRBD1 (6 bases). Trimming pared 0 bases from V and 9 bases from J, leaving 17 bases between. Germline assignment: CDR1 LGHDT and CDR2 YNNKEL (reference sequence). The CDR3 loop spans 15 amino acids. The CDR3 DNA reads TGTGCCAGCAGCCAAGACCGGACAGCCGTTTCACAAGCTTTCTTT. It is translated as CASSQDRTAVSQAFF.

The chain carries TRBV7-8 and TRBJ2-5, with D tentatively TRBD2 (5 bases). CDR1 SGHVS and CDR2 FQNEAQ come from the germline V gene. This CDR3 has 18 amino acids. The V gene lost 5 bases and the J gene lost 4 bases, with 26 bases spanning the gap. The chain's CDR3 is CASSTGGPSRWLLETQYF. The DNA for the CDR3 is TGTGCCAGCAGCACCGGCGGGCCCTCCAGGTGGTTGTTAGAGACCCAGTACTTC. The full variable domain, completed using reference TRBV7-8 and TRBJ2-5, is GAGVSQSPRYKVAKRGQDVALRCDPISGHVSLFWYQQALGQGPEFLTYFQNEAQLDKSGLPSDRFFAERPEGSVSTLKIQRTQQEDSAVYLCASSTGGPSRWLLETQYFGPGTRLLVL.

This clonotype was seen more than once but under ten times. The rearrangement joins TRBV29-1 to TRBJ2-7; 7 nucleotides align to TRBD1. The CDR3 contains 16 residues. J was trimmed by 2 bases and V by 1 base; bases with no gene match: 11. The germline V gene has CDR1 SQVTM and CDR2 ANQGSEA. CDR3 nucleotide sequence: TGCAGCGTTGAAGTGCCGCCGCGGCAGGGGGCCTACGAGCAGTACTTC. It specifies CSVEVPPRQGAYEQYF.

This clonotype was seen more than once but under ten times. This CDR3 is CASSRGTGGEDGYTF. CDR3 nucleotide sequence: TGTGCCAGCAGCCGGGGGACAGGGGGTGAGGATGGCTACACCTTC. The chain recombines TRBV27 with TRBJ1-2; 11 nucleotides align to TRBD1. The V segment lost 6 bases and the J segment 6 bases; nucleotides outside the gene matches: 9. CDR3 length: 15 residues. Germline V CDR1 and CDR2: MNHEY, SMNVEV (reference sequence).

This clonotype was observed a handful of times. The chain carries TRBV30 and TRBJ2-7; D may be TRBD2 (5 bases). Trimming cost V 0 bases and J 0 bases, with 9 bases left between them. Germline lookup yields CDR1 GTSNPN and CDR2 SVGIG (reference sequence). The CDR3 has 14 residues. Here the CDR3 DNA reads TGTGCCTGGAGTGTACGAGGGCCCTCCTACGAGCAGTACTTC. This encodes CAWSVRGPSYEQYF.

This clonotype was counted many times. V usage is TRBV7-6 and J usage is TRBJ2-7; 7 positions agree with TRBD1. The CDR3 is 15 residues long. Germline assignment: CDR1 SGHVS and CDR2 FNYEAQ. The J segment lost 2 bases and the V segment lost 1 base, leaving 5 bases of the junction unmatched. CDR3 nucleotide sequence: TGTGCCAGCAGCTTAGAGGGACAGCCAGCCTACGAGCAGTACTTC. It is translated as CASSLEGQPAYEQYF.